Each of the 18 T cell receptor beta chains below was sequenced from the same sample in a study of cytotoxic CD8 clonotypes in ibrutinib-treated CLL. TCRdb's copy holds only in-frame clones and misses some; the assay was immunoSEQ multiplex PCR. The repertoire holds 110,000 to 150,000 clones, with more than 75% as singletons. The specimen comprised PBMCs, sampled after 24 months of ibrutinib treatment. These receptors all come from a human donor with chronic lymphocytic leukemia.

This CDR3 reads CASSFSGDRGGKLFF. The CDR3 DNA reads as TGTGCCAGCAGCTTCTCGGGGGACAGGGGAGGAAAACTGTTTTTT. V usage is TRBV7-8 and J usage is TRBJ1-4; 10 bases map to TRBD1. The length of the CDR3 is 15 residues. V lost 3 bases to trimming and J lost 10 bases; unmatched junction nucleotides: 8. Germline CDR1 SGHVS, CDR2 FQNEAQ.

Comments on this clone: The sample contains more than one DNA sequence encoding this CDR3. The chain uses TRBV5-1 and TRBJ2-5, with TRBD2 identical over 7 bases. J was trimmed by 5 bases and V by 0 bases; bases with no gene match: 1. The CDR3 extends over 13 amino acids. CDR1 and CDR2 from the germline V gene are SGHRS and YFSETQ. For the CDR3, the DNA is TGCGCCAGCAGCTTGGCCGGGGGGGAGACCCAGTACTTC. Amino acids: CASSLAGGETQYF.

This chain connects TRBV6-5 to TRBJ2-7; possible D gene TRBD1, 5 bases. V lost 6 bases to trimming and J lost 2 bases, with 17 bases between them. Germline assignment: CDR1 MNHEY and CDR2 SVGAGI. The CDR3 is 15 amino acids. This CDR3 reads CASSQGPTRPYEQYF. DNA for the CDR3: TGTGCCAGCAGCCAGGGTCCTACCCGGCCCTACGAGCAGTACTTC.

This sequence joins TRBV4-2 and TRBJ2-7; no clear D. Germline-derived CDR1 and CDR2 are LGHNA and YNFKEQ. Trimming pared 4 bases from V and 3 bases from J, leaving 10 bases between. This CDR3 comprises 13 residues. CDR3 DNA sequence: TGTGCCAGCAGCCCTAGTGGCGGCTACGAGCAGTACTTC. Its protein is CASSPSGGYEQYF.

In its sample, this clone was seen a few times. The CDR3 region has the DNA TGTGCCAGCAGCCACCCCCCGGGGGCGAGGAACGAGCAGTACTTC. Its translation is CASSHPPGARNEQYF. The rearrangement joins TRBV5-4 to TRBJ2-7; D is possibly TRBD1 or TRBD2 (6 bases each). Germline assignment: CDR1 SGHNT and CDR2 YYREEE (reference sequence). The CDR3 runs 15 residues. With 4 bases removed from V and 5 bases from J, the gap between germline ends came to 19 bases.

The rearrangement links TRBV7-2 to TRBJ1-2, with D possibly TRBD1 on 5 matching bases. This CDR3 region has 14 residues. Per the germline V gene, CDR1 is SGHTA and CDR2 is FQGNSA. The V end was cut by 1 base, the J end by 4 bases, with 10 bases between. Written as DNA, the CDR3 is TGTGCCAGCAGCTTAGGGCAGGGCATCTATGGCTACACCTTC. Its protein product is CASSLGQGIYGYTF.

This sequence joins TRBV5-1 and TRBJ2-1, with D possibly called TRBD1 or TRBD2 (7 bases each). This CDR3 region has 15 residues. Germline CDR1 is SGHRS and CDR2 is YFSETQ. Trimming stripped 0 bases from V and 9 bases from J, with 16 bases between. The CDR3 spells CASSLAAGRGPEQFF. The CDR3 region has the DNA TGCGCCAGCAGCTTGGCCGCGGGGAGGGGGCCTGAGCAGTTCTTC.

This clone was found a few times. This sequence joins TRBV11-1 and TRBJ2-3; weak D call: TRBD2 (6 bases). The CDR3 is 14 amino acids. V was trimmed by 1 base and J by 4 bases, leaving 9 bases between them. Germline assignment: CDR1 SGHAT and CDR2 FQDESV (reference sequence). CDR3 in amino acids: CASSLGGGADTQYF. CDR3 sequence (DNA): TGTGCCAGCAGCTTAGGGGGCGGGGCAGATACGCAGTATTTT.

The V gene is TRBV7-2, the J gene TRBJ2-3, with D perhaps TRBD2 (6 bases). Germline lookup yields CDR1 SGHTA and CDR2 FQGNSA. The CDR3 totals 13 residues. The germline V and J ends were trimmed by 5 bases and 9 bases, with 15 bases remaining between them. The CDR3 nucleotides read TGTGCCAGCAGCACGCCGGGACTCCGAACGCAGTATTTT. Amino acid sequence: CASSTPGLRTQYF. The whole variable domain, remainder taken from reference TRBV7-2 and TRBJ2-3, is GAGVSQSPSNKVTEKGKDVELRCDPISGHTALYWYRQSLGQGLEFLIYFQGNSAPDKSGLPSDRFSAERTGGSVSTLTIQRTQQEDSAVYLCASSTPGLRTQYFGPGTRLTVL.

The chain recombines TRBV18 with TRBJ1-2; 7 bases line up with TRBD1. This CDR3 spans 14 amino acids. V shed 1 base, J shed 8 bases, and the junction held 7 bases outside the gene matches. Germline CDR1 and CDR2: KGHSH and LQKENI. DNA for the CDR3: TGTGCCAGCTCACCACGGACAGGTAGCAGCGGCTACACCTTC. It codes for CASSPRTGSSGYTF. The complete variable domain, with remaining parts taken from reference TRBV18 and TRBJ1-2, reads NAGVMQNPRHLVRRRGQEARLRCSPMKGHSHVYWYRQLPEEGLKFMVYLQKENIIDESGMPKERFSAEFPKEGPSILRIQQVVRGDSAAYFCASSPRTGSSGYTFGSGTRLTVV.

This chain connects TRBV10-3 to TRBJ1-4; weak D call: TRBD1 (5 bases). The V end lost 6 bases, the J end lost 1 base, and 9 bases lay between the germline ends. Germline CDR1 reads ENHRY; CDR2 reads SYGVKD. The CDR3 consists of 14 residues. CDR3 DNA: TGTGCCATCAGGGCGGGGGAAACTAATGAAAAACTGTTTTTT. Amino acid sequence: CAIRAGETNEKLFF.

The sample holds many counts of this clone. The rearrangement uses TRBV6-5 and TRBJ2-7, with a tentative D call TRBD1 (6 bases). V was shortened by 2 bases and J by 4 bases, with 9 bases between the two germline ends. Per germline, CDR1 MNHEY and CDR2 SVGAGI. The CDR3 is 13 amino acids. DNA of the CDR3: TGTGCCAGCAGTTACCGAGGACAGTACGAGCAGTACTTC. Its translation: CASSYRGQYEQYF.

The V call is TRBV2, the J call TRBJ2-7, with D perhaps matching TRBD1 (6 bases). Germline lookup yields CDR1 SNHLY and CDR2 FYNNEI. V lost 7 bases to trimming and J lost 0 bases, with 10 bases between them. The CDR3 runs 13 residues. CDR3 bases: TGTGCCAGCACACGAGGGGGCTCCTACGAGCAGTACTTC. This translates into CASTRGGSYEQYF. Full variable domain (outside the CDR3, taken from reference TRBV2 and TRBJ2-7): EPEVTQTPSHQVTQMGQEVILRCVPISNHLYFYWYRQILGQKVEFLVSFYNNEISEKSEIFDDQFSVERPDGSNFTLKIRSTKLEDSAMYFCASTRGGSYEQYFGPGTRLTVT.

The chain recombines TRBV6-5 with TRBJ2-7; D is perhaps TRBD2 (6 bases). The CDR3 covers 13 residues. Germline V CDR1 and CDR2: MNHEY, SVGAGI. Trimming took off 7 bases at V and 1 base at J, with 11 bases between the two ends. CDR3 amino acids: CASTKAGSYEQYF. DNA of the CDR3: TGTGCCAGCACTAAGGCGGGATCCTACGAGCAGTACTTC.

The chain couples TRBV5-6 to TRBJ1-5, with D possibly TRBD1 on 5 matching bases. CDR1 is SGHDT, CDR2 YYEEEE, per germline. The V end was cut by 7 bases, the J end by 0 bases, with 14 bases between. This CDR3 comprises 15 residues. The CDR3 DNA sequence: TGTGCCAGCCTTAATTGGGGCTTTAGCAATCAGCCCCAGCATTTT. As protein: CASLNWGFSNQPQHF.

The chain uses TRBV11-2 and TRBJ1-2; 7 bases line up with TRBD1. V shed 5 bases, J shed 4 bases, and the junction held 4 bases outside the gene matches. Germline V gene sequence: CDR1 SGHAT, CDR2 FQNNGV. The CDR3 contains 13 residues. CDR3 bases: TGTGCCAGCAGCCCGACAGGGCCCTATGGCTACACCTTC. It translates to CASSPTGPYGYTF.

The chain is built from TRBV6-6 and TRBJ2-7, with D perhaps being TRBD1 or TRBD2 (5 bases each). This CDR3 spans 16 amino acids. Germline V lookup: CDR1 MNHNY, CDR2 SVGAGI (reference sequence). V lost 0 bases and J 1 base, leaving 13 bases between the germline ends. The CDR3 reads CASSYSTRGQSYEQYF. CDR3 nucleotides: TGTGCCAGCAGTTACTCGACGAGGGGCCAATCCTACGAGCAGTACTTC.

DNA of the CDR3: TGTGCCAGCAGCCCGGCCGGGACTAGCGGGTCCTCCTACGAGCAGTACTTC. Its protein product is CASSPAGTSGSSYEQYF. V usage is TRBV11-2 and J usage is TRBJ2-7; 12 bases are a match to TRBD2. This CDR3 comprises 17 residues. CDR1 and CDR2 from the germline V gene are SGHAT and FQNNGV. Trimming removed 5 bases from V and 0 bases from J; junction bases left unmatched: 8.